A single sample is the source of the 28 T cell receptor beta chains below, sequenced in a study of T cells in Graves' hyperthyroidism and ophthalmopathy. RNA transcripts served as the template for amplifying TCR beta CDR3 regions. The study used the HTBI primer set for a first-round RT-PCR of the TCR CDR3. TCRdb reprocessed the multiplex PCR reads with MiXCR, giving one entry per CDR3 protein. The table records hundreds of thousands of distinct CDR3 sequences, 15% of them present only once. Sequenced sample: blood. All receptors come from a woman under 40 with Graves' hyperthyroidism.

There are many counts of this clonotype. CDR3 nucleotide sequence: TGCGCCAGCAGCCAAGAGCGGTACAATGAGCAGTTCTTC. It specifies CASSQERYNEQFF. The chain uses TRBV4-1 and TRBJ2-1; D call uncertain. The CDR3 sequence is 13 residues long. Germline values: CDR1 MGHRA, CDR2 YSYEKL. V lost 0 bases to trimming and J lost 4 bases, with 4 bases between them.

This clonotype appeared a few times. This rearrangement joins TRBV24-1 to TRBJ2-3, with D possibly matching TRBD2 (6 bases). Germline V gene lookup returns CDR1 KGHDR and CDR2 SFDVKD. This CDR3 has 16 amino acids. V lost 1 base and J lost 1, with 11 bases in between. The CDR3 DNA reads as TGTGCCACCAGTGATTTTTACGGGGGTCGCACAGATACGCAGTATTTT. Translated, it gives CATSDFYGGRTDTQYF.

This clonotype occurred many times. The chain recombines TRBV18 with TRBJ2-5; 10 nucleotides match TRBD1. Germline V gene sequence: CDR1 KGHSH, CDR2 LQKENI. The CDR3 totals 14 residues. The V segment lost 5 bases and the J segment 4 bases; nucleotides outside the gene matches: 4. CDR3 DNA: TGTGCCAGCTCATCGGGACAGGGGACAGAGACCCAGTACTTC. This codes for CASSSGQGTETQYF.

This clonotype was counted ten times or more. The V gene is TRBV2, the J gene TRBJ2-1, with TRBD2 matching over 14 bases. CDR1 is SNHLY and CDR2 is FYNNEI in the germline V gene. V gave up 7 bases and J gave up 7 bases; unmatched junction bases: 12. CDR3 length equals 17 residues. CDR3 sequence reads: CASTFGLAGGRKNEQFF. CDR3 in DNA: TGTGCCAGCACCTTCGGACTAGCGGGAGGCAGGAAGAATGAGCAGTTCTTC.

This clonotype has ten or more counts. The J gene is TRBJ2-7, the V gene TRBV12-3 or TRBV12-4; 7 bases map to TRBD2. J lost 0 bases, V lost 8 bases, and 7 bases had no gene match. The CDR3 is 14 amino acids. This chain's CDR3 is CASRAGGSSYEQYF. CDR3 in DNA: TGTGCCAGCCGCGCCGGCGGGAGCTCCTACGAGCAGTACTTC.

This clonotype was detected ten times or more. The V gene is TRBV30, the J gene TRBJ2-7; 7 nucleotides agree with TRBD1. CDR3 size: 16 residues. V was pared by 7 bases and J by 2 bases, with 17 bases of the junction left unmatched. Germline V gene data show CDR1 as GTSNPN and CDR2 as SVGIG (reference sequence). CDR3 in DNA: TGTGCCTCGAAGACAGGGAAGGGTGTAATGGCCTACGAGCAGTACTTC. Translating it yields CASKTGKGVMAYEQYF.

The rearrangement joins TRBV20-1 to TRBJ2-5; 9 bases agree with TRBD2. The germline V gene encodes CDR1 DFQATT and CDR2 SNEGSKA (reference sequence). V lost 2 bases and J lost 2; bases outside the gene matches: 9. The CDR3 is 16 residues long. The CDR3: CSARTIAGVSQETQYF. In DNA, the CDR3 is TGCAGTGCTAGAACAATAGCGGGAGTATCACAAGAGACCCAGTACTTC.

The J gene is TRBJ2-7, the V gene TRBV15; 11 bases fit TRBD1. Germline trimming cut 0 bases from V and 3 bases from J; bases unmatched to any gene: 4. CDR1 LNHNV and CDR2 YYDKDF come from the germline V gene (reference sequence). The CDR3 spans 16 residues. CDR3 nucleotides: TGTGCCACCAGCAGAGAAGGGACAGGGGGTTTCTACGAGCAGTACTTC. It specifies CATSREGTGGFYEQYF.

The chain has TRBV20-1 and TRBJ2-1, with 10 bases that match TRBD2. Germline assignment: CDR1 DFQATT and CDR2 SNEGSKA (reference sequence). This CDR3 spans 15 amino acids. With V trimmed by 3 bases and J by 9 bases, 11 bases remained unmatched. The CDR3: CSARGLAGVAGEQFF. Here the CDR3 DNA reads TGCAGTGCTAGGGGCCTAGCGGGAGTGGCTGGTGAGCAGTTCTTC.

The chain combines TRBV19 with TRBJ1-1; 11 nucleotides agree with TRBD1. V lost 5 bases, J lost 6 bases, and 5 bases stayed unmatched. Germline V gene sequence: CDR1 LNHDA, CDR2 SQIVND (reference sequence). The CDR3 runs 14 residues. The CDR3 DNA follows: TGTGCCAGTAGTGCCCGGACAGGGGGCTCTGAAGCTTTCTTT. Residues: CASSARTGGSEAFF.

This clonotype was counted a few times. The rearrangement links TRBV10-3 to TRBJ2-3, with D possibly TRBD1 on 6 matching bases. The CDR3 runs to 16 residues. The germline V gene has CDR1 ENHRY and CDR2 SYGVKD. V was clipped by 10 bases and J by 2 bases, with 22 bases between them. CDR3 coding DNA: TGTGCCACAGCCGTTTCGGGCAGGGGAGCCACAGATACGCAGTATTTT. Translated, it gives CATAVSGRGATDTQYF.

This clonotype has a handful of counts. The chain uses TRBV11-3 and TRBJ2-2, with TRBD2 matching 8 bases. In germline, CDR1 is SGHNT, CDR2 YENEEA. V gave up 1 base and J gave up 0 bases; unmatched junction bases: 1. The CDR3 length is 16 residues. The CDR3 DNA reads TGTGCCAGCAGCTTAGGCGGGGGGCCGAACACCGGGGAGCTGTTTTTT. It encodes CASSLGGGPNTGELFF.

This chain connects TRBV29-1 to TRBJ1-6, with 7 bases identical to TRBD1. The CDR3 contains 13 residues. The J segment lost 7 bases and the V segment lost 4 bases, leaving 4 bases of the junction unmatched. Germline V gene data show CDR1 as SQVTM and CDR2 as ANQGSEA. The CDR3 is CSVGDSSNSPLHF. In DNA, the CDR3 is TGCAGCGTTGGGGACAGTAGCAATTCACCCCTCCACTTT.

This clonotype was recorded a few times. The chain uses TRBV7-3 and TRBJ2-1, with D possibly matching TRBD1 (8 bases). V dropped 3 bases and J dropped 2 bases, with 20 bases sitting between them. CDR1 and CDR2 (germline): SGHTA, FQGTGA. This CDR3 region has 18 residues. In DNA form, the CDR3 reads TGTGCCAGCAGCTTGAATACAGGGGGGGTTTCCCCCTACAATGAGCAGTTCTTC. Its protein product is CASSLNTGGVSPYNEQFF.

The chain is built from TRBV30 and TRBJ2-6; tentatively, D is TRBD1 (5 bases). This CDR3 has 18 residues. V gave up 2 bases and J gave up 2 bases, with 19 bases separating them. Germline lookup yields CDR1 GTSNPN and CDR2 SVGIG (reference sequence). The CDR3 DNA reads TGTGCCTGGAGTCCTACTCTTCCAGGGTTCACTGGGGCCAACGTCCTGACTTTC. Residues: CAWSPTLPGFTGANVLTF.

V is TRBV30 and J is TRBJ2-5; no reliable D call. CDR3 length equals 12 residues. Germline CDR1 is GTSNPN and CDR2 is SVGIG (reference sequence). Trimming left V 0 bases short and J 12 bases short, with 14 bases between. In nucleotides, the CDR3 is TGTGCCTGGAGTGTAATGGCCCGTCCAGAGTACTTC. It is translated as CAWSVMARPEYF.

This clonotype was counted ten times or more. The chain is built from TRBV20-1 and TRBJ2-7, with TRBD2 matching 7 bases. The CDR3 sequence is 12 residues long. V trimming: 5 bases; J trimming: 3 bases; junction bases outside the gene matches: 4. Germline lookup yields CDR1 DFQATT and CDR2 SNEGSKA (reference sequence). The CDR3 is CSAWDYNYEQYF. Written as DNA, the CDR3 is TGCAGTGCTTGGGACTACAACTACGAGCAGTACTTC.

V gene TRBV28 combines with J gene TRBJ1-1; 10 bases are shared with TRBD1. The germline V gene has CDR1 MDHEN and CDR2 SYDVKM. V shed 4 bases and J 0 bases; nucleotides not matched to a gene: 2. CDR3 size: 15 residues. As DNA, the CDR3 is TGTGCCAGCAGTTCGACAGGGGGCCTGAACACTGAAGCTTTCTTT. Translating gives CASSSTGGLNTEAFF. Variable domain in full (rest from reference TRBV28 and TRBJ1-1): DVKVTQSSRYLVKRTGEKVFLECVQDMDHENMFWYRQDPGLGLRLIYFSYDVKMKEKGDIPEGYSVSREKKERFSLILESASTNQTSMYLCASSSTGGLNTEAFFGQGTRLTVV.

The table lists this clonotype with many counts. The CDR3 spells CSARTGGTQYF. The CDR3, as DNA: TGCAGTGCTCGGACTGGGGGGACCCAGTACTTC. This chain uses TRBV20-1 with TRBJ2-5, with D perhaps matching TRBD1 or TRBD2 (5 bases each). V lost 5 bases and J 7 bases, leaving 11 bases between the germline ends. Germline V gene lookup returns CDR1 DFQATT and CDR2 SNEGSKA (reference sequence). This CDR3 contains 11 residues.

The rearrangement joins TRBV27 to TRBJ1-6; no reliable D call. Germline V gene sequence: CDR1 MNHEY, CDR2 SMNVEV (reference sequence). The CDR3 is 12 residues long. V lost 2 bases and J 10 bases, leaving 6 bases between the germline ends. Written as DNA, the CDR3 is TGTGCCAGCAGTTTACTCAGGTCACCCCTCCACTTT. Its protein is CASSLLRSPLHF.

The chain employs TRBV20-1 and TRBJ2-7; D is unclear. There are 14 residues in the CDR3. Germline CDR1 reads DFQATT; CDR2 reads SNEGSKA (reference sequence). V lost 5 bases and J lost 2, with 16 bases in between. Here the CDR3 DNA reads TGCAGTGCTCCTACGCGTACGGAAACCTACGAGCAGTACTTC. Translating it yields CSAPTRTETYEQYF.

This clonotype occurred many times. This sequence joins TRBV7-2 and TRBJ1-1; D might be TRBD1 (5 bases). The V and J ends lost 5 bases and 3 bases respectively, with 13 bases between them. The length of the CDR3 is 14 residues. Germline values: CDR1 SGHTA, CDR2 FQGNSA. The CDR3 loop reads CASSQYRLDTEAFF. The CDR3 DNA reads as TGTGCCAGCAGCCAATACAGGCTCGACACTGAAGCTTTCTTT.

This clonotype was counted many times. The chain is built from TRBV3-1 and TRBJ2-5; 11 bases match TRBD2. This CDR3 is built from 15 residues. With V trimmed by 6 bases and J by 5 bases, 8 bases remained unmatched. CDR1 and CDR2 from the germline V gene are LGHDT and YNNKEL (reference sequence). CDR3 sequence: CASRPLAGGRETQYF. The CDR3 DNA is TGTGCCAGCAGACCCTTAGCGGGAGGGAGGGAGACCCAGTACTTC.

In this sample, this clonotype turned up many times. The chain has TRBV12-3 or TRBV12-4 and TRBJ2-1, with 7 bases aligning to TRBD1. Trimming at V came to 7 bases and at J to 9 bases, leaving 21 bases not matched to a gene. The CDR3 is made up of 17 amino acids. Written as DNA, the CDR3 is TGTGCCAGCACACGACCATCAGGAGGAAGACCAGGGGGTGAGCAGTTCTTC. It translates to CASTRPSGGRPGGEQFF.

This clonotype was counted ten times or more. This sequence joins TRBV3-1 and TRBJ1-1, with 7 bases that match TRBD1. With V trimmed by 3 bases and J by 1 base, 5 bases remained unmatched. The CDR3 spans 15 residues. Germline V gives CDR1 LGHDT, CDR2 YNNKEL (reference sequence). CDR3 amino acids: CASSHYRGENTEAFF. In DNA, the CDR3 is TGTGCCAGCAGCCACTACAGGGGCGAGAACACTGAAGCTTTCTTT. Supplemented by reference TRBV3-1 and TRBJ1-1, the full variable domain reads DTAVSQTPKYLVTQMGNDKSIKCEQNLGHDTMYWYKQDSKKFLKIMFSYNNKELIINETVPNRFSPKSPDKAHLNLHINSLELGDSAVYFCASSHYRGENTEAFFGQGTRLTVV.

This clonotype was observed many times. The chain joins TRBV20-1 to TRBJ2-1; 10 bases align to TRBD2. The V segment lost 3 bases and the J segment 7 bases; nucleotides outside the gene matches: 9. The V gene's germline CDR1 is DFQATT and CDR2 SNEGSKA (reference sequence). The CDR3 length is 15 residues. The CDR3 sequence: CSASPSGRGGNEQFF. CDR3 coding DNA: TGCAGTGCTAGCCCCAGCGGGAGGGGGGGGAATGAGCAGTTCTTC.

Points on this clonotype: The conserved final phenylalanine or tryptophan is absent from the CDR3, which likely points to a read error. The V gene is TRBV25-1, the J gene TRBJ2-7, with D perhaps TRBD2 (5 bases). There are 14 residues in the CDR3. V lost 3 bases, J lost 2 bases, and 11 bases lay in between. Germline-derived CDR1 and CDR2 are MGHDK and SYGVNS. DNA for the CDR3: TGTGCCAGCAGTGATCTAGCTCAGACCTACGAGCAGTACCTC. This sequence encodes CASSDLAQTYEQYL.

This clonotype was seen repeatedly, ten times or more. The CDR3 region has the DNA TGTGCCAGCAGCCCGAGGACTAGCGGGAGAGTCTACGAGCAGTACTTC. Translation gives CASSPRTSGRVYEQYF. The chain carries TRBV6-1 and TRBJ2-7, with 13 bases that match TRBD2. CDR1 is MNHNS, CDR2 SASEGT, per germline. The CDR3 covers 16 residues. The V and J ends lost 6 bases and 3 bases, in that order; junction bases with no gene match: 8.